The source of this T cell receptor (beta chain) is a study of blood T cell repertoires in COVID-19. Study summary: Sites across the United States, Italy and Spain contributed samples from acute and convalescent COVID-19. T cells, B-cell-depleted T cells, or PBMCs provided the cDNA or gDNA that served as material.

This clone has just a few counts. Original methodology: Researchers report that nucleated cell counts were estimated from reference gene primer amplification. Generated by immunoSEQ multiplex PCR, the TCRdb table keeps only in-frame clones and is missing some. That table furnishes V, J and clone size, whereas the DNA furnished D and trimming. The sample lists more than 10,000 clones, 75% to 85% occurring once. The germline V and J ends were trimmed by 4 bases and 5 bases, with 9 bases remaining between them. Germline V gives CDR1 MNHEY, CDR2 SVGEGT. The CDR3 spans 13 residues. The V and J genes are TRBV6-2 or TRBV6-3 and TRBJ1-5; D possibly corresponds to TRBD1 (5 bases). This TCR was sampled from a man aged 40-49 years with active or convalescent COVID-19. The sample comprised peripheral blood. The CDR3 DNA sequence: TGTGCCAGCAGTTGGGGGGGGGATCAGCCCCAGCATTTT. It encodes CASSWGGDQPQHF.